What follows describes a single T cell receptor (beta chain). These data belong to a study of cytomegalovirus exposure and HLA in healthy donors. PCR used 60 Vbeta primers and 13 Jbeta primers. Produced via immunoSEQ multiplex PCR; TCRdb's table is partial and in-frame only. The repertoire holds about 97,000 clones, approximately 70% seen once, with under 4.5% in the top ten. Donors in the study were healthy people who gave bone marrow. This CDR3 comprises 15 residues. The V gene's germline CDR1 is LGHNA and CDR2 YNFKEQ. The V gene end was trimmed by 0 bases and the J gene end by 2 bases; junction bases not matched to a gene: 4.

This chain joins TRBV4-2 and TRBJ2-7, with 7 bases that match TRBD2. The specimen sequenced was PBMCs. This TCR came from a middle-aged man in good health and CMV-seronegative. The chain's CDR3 is CASSQDGEGTYEQYF. CDR3 bases: TGTGCCAGCAGCCAAGATGGGGAGGGGACCTACGAGCAGTACTTC.